These 7 T cell receptor beta chains originate from one sample sequenced in a study of blood T cell repertoires in COVID-19. Profiled with immunoSEQ multiplex PCR; TCRdb holds only in-frame clones, not every one. Altogether roughly 200,000 clones are present, around nine tenths being singletons, with the ten largest covering roughly 0.56%. Sequences were obtained from peripheral blood. The receptors shown here come from a man aged 45-60 years with acute or convalescent COVID-19.

The rearrangement uses TRBV18 and TRBJ2-7, with 8 bases identical to TRBD1. CDR3 size: 16 residues. With V trimmed by 4 bases and J by 0 bases, 8 bases remained unmatched. CDR1 and CDR2 from the germline V gene are KGHSH and LQKENI. CDR3 nucleotides: TGTGCCAGCTCACGCCTGACAGGGGTGGGCTCCTACGAGCAGTACTTC. Translating it yields CASSRLTGVGSYEQYF.

This clone was recorded only once. The chain joins TRBV28 to TRBJ2-3, with TRBD2 identical over 14 bases. V dropped 6 bases and J dropped 1; count of bases not matched to a gene: 9. Germline V CDR1 and CDR2: MDHEN, SYDVKM. The CDR3 spans 18 residues. The CDR3 sequence: CASSPGLAGEFGTDTQYF. CDR3 DNA sequence: TGTGCCAGCAGCCCGGGACTAGCGGGAGAATTCGGCACAGATACGCAGTATTTT. Full variable domain (rest looked up from reference TRBV28 and TRBJ2-3): DVKVTQSSRYLVKRTGEKVFLECVQDMDHENMFWYRQDPGLGLRLIYFSYDVKMKEKGDIPEGYSVSREKKERFSLILESASTNQTSMYLCASSPGLAGEFGTDTQYFGPGTRLTVL.

This CDR3 reads CASSYSGTSSSIYEQYV. DNA of the CDR3: TGTGCCAGCAGTTACTCTGGGACTAGCTCATCAATTTACGAGCAGTACGTC. The rearrangement uses TRBV6-2 or TRBV6-3 and TRBJ2-7; 9 nucleotides agree with TRBD2. V was pared by 0 bases and J by 4 bases, with 10 bases of the junction left unmatched. The CDR3 loop spans 17 amino acids. CDR1 is MNHEY and CDR2 is SVGEGT in the germline V gene.

This sequence joins TRBV28 and TRBJ2-1; D unclear. From germline, CDR1 is MDHEN and CDR2 SYDVKM. The CDR3 length is 16 residues. Trimming cost V 3 bases and J 0 bases, with 12 bases left between them. This CDR3 is CASSFRSASSYNEQFF. The CDR3 nucleotides are TGTGCCAGCAGTTTTAGAAGCGCGAGCTCCTACAATGAGCAGTTCTTC.

The chain links TRBV30 to TRBJ2-3; TRBD2 agrees at 14 bases. This CDR3 contains 15 residues. Germline V gives CDR1 GTSNPN, CDR2 SVGIG (reference sequence). V lost 3 bases to trimming and J lost 9 bases; unmatched junction nucleotides: 8. In nucleotides, the CDR3 is TGTGCCTGGAGCGGACTAGCGGGAGGCCTGGAGACGCAGTATTTT. Its translation: CAWSGLAGGLETQYF.

CDR3 region: CASSLMSGGAGGNEQFF. CDR3 sequence (DNA): TGTGCCAGCAGCTTAATGAGCGGGGGGGCTGGTGGTAATGAGCAGTTCTTC. V usage is TRBV7-3 and J usage is TRBJ2-1; 10 bases match TRBD2. CDR1 and CDR2 (germline): SGHTA, FQGTGA. This CDR3 has 17 amino acids. The V gene end was trimmed by 1 base and the J gene end by 7 bases; junction bases not matched to a gene: 10.

This rearrangement joins TRBV12-3 or TRBV12-4 to TRBJ2-3; no firm D call. The ends were cut back, 4 bases at V and 7 bases at J, with 9 bases in the middle. The CDR3 covers 12 residues. The CDR3 DNA reads TGTGCCAGCAGTTGGGTAGACTATACGCAGTATTTT. Translation: CASSWVDYTQYF.